These 4 T cell receptor beta chains originate from one sample sequenced in a study of blood T cell repertoires in COVID-19 (dated by TCRdb to 2019 to 2021). The receptor library was made with the immunoSEQ multiplex PCR assay. Here the immuneACCESS table is served through TCRdb, limited to in-frame sequences with V and J called. Missing clones are a known gap in these copies; in checked studies unresolved V genes cover under half, and the rest lacks a known reason. The sample records approximately 46,000 clones, roughly 85% of which are singletons. The top ten constitute approximately 4% of the sample. Sequenced material: peripheral blood. Receptors originate from a woman in her sixties or seventies with acute or convalescent COVID-19.

The chain employs TRBV19 and TRBJ1-6; 7 positions agree with TRBD1. CDR1 is LNHDA and CDR2 is SQIVND in the germline V gene (reference sequence). The CDR3 is 15 amino acids. J was trimmed by 0 bases and V by 6 bases; bases with no gene match: 2. The CDR3 spells CASRGQSSYNSPLHF. CDR3 coding DNA: TGTGCCAGTAGGGGACAGAGCTCCTATAATTCACCCCTCCACTTT.

The chain links TRBV6-2 or TRBV6-3 to TRBJ1-6; a weak D match, TRBD1 (5 bases). Germline V lookup: CDR1 MNHEY, CDR2 SVGEGT. CDR3 length: 15 amino acids. The V end was cut by 6 bases, the J end by 11 bases, with 20 bases between. As DNA, the CDR3 is TGTGCCAGCAGACCTAGTTGGGGCGAAAGGACACCCCTCCACTTT. Translated: CASRPSWGERTPLHF.

The gene calls are TRBV24-1 and TRBJ2-3; 14 bases map to TRBD2. CDR3 length: 17 residues. With V trimmed by 3 bases and J by 2 bases, 3 bases remained unmatched. Germline CDR1 is KGHDR and CDR2 is SFDVKD. The CDR3 DNA sequence: TGTGCCACCAGTGATCGGACTAGCGGGAGGACCACAGATACGCAGTATTTT. Residues: CATSDRTSGRTTDTQYF.

The chain joins TRBV7-9 to TRBJ2-1; 11 bases line up with TRBD2. Germline V gene data show CDR1 as SEHNR and CDR2 as FQNEAQ (reference sequence). The J segment lost 1 base and the V segment lost 5 bases, leaving 4 bases of the junction unmatched. The CDR3 totals 16 residues. The CDR3 loop is CASSRRLAGSYNEQFF. DNA of the CDR3: TGTGCCAGCAGCCGAAGACTAGCGGGGTCCTACAATGAGCAGTTCTTC.